Presented here are 21 T cell receptor beta chains from one specimen sequenced in a study of Tregs in tolerant kidney transplant recipients. Mixed chimerism was transient after nonmyeloablative marrow transplants from related graft donors. Here immunoSEQ multiplex PCR was the method, and the copy in TCRdb shows in-frame clones only, minus some. The sample consists of roughly 86,000 clones, 93% of them appearing once. Source: CD4+ T cells from blood (PBMCs), taken 12 months after the transplant. These receptors came from a human patient who received a combined kidney and bone marrow transplant. A share of the T cells may be of graft donor origin.

This clone was found a few times. This rearrangement joins TRBV19 to TRBJ2-3, with 8 positions matching TRBD2. This CDR3 contains 15 residues. J was trimmed by 0 bases and V by 5 bases; bases with no gene match: 4. The V gene's germline CDR1 is LNHDA and CDR2 SQIVND (reference sequence). The chain's CDR3 is CASSLLAGSTDTQYF. The CDR3 nucleotides read TGTGCCAGTAGTTTGTTAGCGGGAAGCACAGATACGCAGTATTTT.

This chain links TRBV7-9 with TRBJ1-4; 11 nucleotides align to TRBD1. This CDR3 comprises 12 residues. Germline assignment: CDR1 SEHNR and CDR2 FQNEAQ (reference sequence). Trimming at V came to 11 bases and at J to 10 bases, leaving 6 bases not matched to a gene. CDR3 sequence: CAGDRGDGKLFF. The CDR3 coding sequence is TGTGCCGGGGACAGGGGGGACGGAAAACTGTTTTTT.

This clone has more than one count but fewer than ten. This chain uses TRBV10-3 with TRBJ1-2; 9 nucleotides agree with TRBD1. CDR3 length: 14 residues. J gave up 4 bases and V 10 bases, and 10 bases lay outside the gene matches. Germline lookup yields CDR1 ENHRY and CDR2 SYGVKD. The CDR3 DNA sequence: TGTGCCACCCATCGGGACAGGGAGGGCTATGGCTACACCTTC. Residues: CATHRDREGYGYTF.

This rearrangement joins TRBV5-1 to TRBJ2-5; 7 positions agree with TRBD2. CDR1 is SGHRS and CDR2 is YFSETQ in the germline V gene. V was clipped by 2 bases and J by 1 base; unmatched bases: 5. This CDR3 spans 15 amino acids. Written as DNA, the CDR3 is TGCGCCAGCAGCTTTACTAGCGCAATCCAAGAGACCCAGTACTTC. It codes for CASSFTSAIQETQYF.

The chain uses TRBV4-1 and TRBJ2-3; a weak D match, TRBD1 (6 bases). Trimming cost V 6 bases and J 1 base, with 8 bases left between them. The length of the CDR3 is 13 residues. CDR1 is MGHRA, CDR2 YSYEKL, per germline. The CDR3 DNA is TGCGCCAGCAGGAGACAGGGCACAGATACGCAGTATTTT. Protein sequence: CASRRQGTDTQYF.

V is TRBV5-4 and J is TRBJ2-7; D perhaps matches TRBD2 (6 bases). Germline V gene sequence: CDR1 SGHNT, CDR2 YYREEE (reference sequence). The CDR3 covers 16 residues. V dropped 0 bases and J dropped 3 bases, with 16 bases sitting between them. This CDR3 reads CASSLGGLRSGYEQYF. DNA of the CDR3: TGTGCCAGCAGCTTGGGGGGACTGAGGTCCGGCTACGAGCAGTACTTC.

This sequence joins TRBV25-1 and TRBJ2-7, with TRBD2 matching over 8 bases. This CDR3 has 14 residues. CDR1 is MGHDK and CDR2 is SYGVNS in the germline V gene. V lost 5 bases and J lost 3; bases outside the gene matches: 6. CDR3 sequence reads: CASSTPGGLYEQYF. Written as DNA, the CDR3 is TGTGCCAGCAGTACCCCGGGGGGGCTCTACGAGCAGTACTTC.

This clone showed up just once. V gene TRBV18 combines with J gene TRBJ1-4, with D uncertain. The CDR3 consists of 14 residues. Trimming stripped 2 bases from V and 4 bases from J, with 8 bases between. Germline V gene lookup returns CDR1 KGHSH and CDR2 LQKENI. The chain's CDR3 is CASSPGPLNEKLFF. CDR3 nucleotide sequence: TGTGCCAGCTCACCAGGCCCCCTTAATGAAAAACTGTTTTTT.

This clone showed up just once. CDR3 DNA: TGTGCCAGCAGCCCGTTAGCGGGGCCCTACAATGAGCAGTTCTTC. Its protein product is CASSPLAGPYNEQFF. The V and J genes are TRBV11-3 and TRBJ2-1; 8 bases fit TRBD2. CDR1 SGHNT and CDR2 YENEEA come from the germline V gene. Trimming at V came to 5 bases and at J to 2 bases, leaving 5 bases not matched to a gene. The CDR3 spans 15 residues.

The chain has TRBV4-3 and TRBJ2-7; D unresolved. Germline CDR1 LGHNA, CDR2 YSLEER. The CDR3 has 16 amino acids. V gave up 0 bases and J gave up 5 bases, with 17 bases separating them. The CDR3 nucleotides read TGCGCCAGCAGCCAAGATTTCATGCGCCCAATGGACGAGCAGTACTTC. Encoded protein: CASSQDFMRPMDEQYF.

The chain recombines TRBV7-2 with TRBJ2-7, with 7 positions matching TRBD2. Germline CDR1 is SGHTA and CDR2 is FQGNSA. The CDR3 loop spans 13 amino acids. With V trimmed by 3 bases and J by 7 bases, 6 bases remained unmatched. CDR3 in DNA: TGTGCCAGCAGCTTTGGAGGGAGGGGTGAGCAGTACTTC. Protein product: CASSFGGRGEQYF. Full variable domain (missing parts from reference TRBV7-2 and TRBJ2-7): GAGVSQSPSNKVTEKGKDVELRCDPISGHTALYWYRQSLGQGLEFLIYFQGNSAPDKSGLPSDRFSAERTGGSVSTLTIQRTQQEDSAVYLCASSFGGRGEQYFGPGTRLTVT.

This clone was observed a single time. The chain uses TRBV7-3 and TRBJ2-7; TRBD1 agrees at 7 bases. V was pared by 5 bases and J by 2 bases, with 9 bases of the junction left unmatched. CDR1 is SGHTA and CDR2 is FQGTGA in the germline V gene. The CDR3 runs to 15 residues. CDR3 sequence (DNA): TGTGCCAGCAGCAAAGGACCGGGACAGACCTACGAGCAGTACTTC. It is translated as CASSKGPGQTYEQYF.

The V and J genes are TRBV4-2 and TRBJ2-7; 7 bases agree with TRBD2. Looked up from germline, CDR1 is LGHNA and CDR2 is YNFKEQ. Trimming cost V 4 bases and J 1 base; bases outside gene matches: 4. The CDR3 runs 14 residues. The CDR3 loop is CASSPGGDSYEQYF. DNA for the CDR3: TGTGCCAGCAGCCCTGGGGGGGATTCCTACGAGCAGTACTTC.

The CDR3 loop is CSASDTETQYF. The CDR3 DNA reads TGCAGTGCTAGCGACACGGAGACCCAGTACTTC. The rearrangement joins TRBV20-1 to TRBJ2-5; no firm D call. The CDR3 totals 11 residues. CDR1 and CDR2 from the germline V gene are DFQATT and SNEGSKA (reference sequence). V was cut by 3 bases and J by 5 bases, with 7 bases left in between.

The J gene is TRBJ2-1, the V gene TRBV4-2; 12 bases match TRBD2. V dropped 4 bases and J dropped 0; count of bases not matched to a gene: 4. The length of the CDR3 is 17 residues. Per the germline V gene, CDR1 is LGHNA and CDR2 is YNFKEQ. CDR3 residues: CASSPRLAGVSYNEQFF. CDR3 bases: TGTGCCAGCAGCCCTCGACTAGCGGGAGTCTCCTACAATGAGCAGTTCTTC.

V gene TRBV6-6 combines with J gene TRBJ2-2, with 9 nucleotides matching TRBD1. Germline CDR1 MNHNY, CDR2 SVGAGI (reference sequence). V shed 2 bases, J shed 6 bases, and the junction held 4 bases outside the gene matches. This CDR3 is built from 15 residues. CDR3 sequence (DNA): TGTGCCAGCAGTTACGGGACAGGGTTCCCCGGGGAGCTGTTTTTT. This sequence encodes CASSYGTGFPGELFF.

The V call is TRBV18, the J call TRBJ2-7, with D possibly being TRBD1 (6 bases). The CDR3 extends over 15 amino acids. V dropped 5 bases and J dropped 1 base, with 15 bases sitting between them. The germline CDR1 and CDR2 sequences are KGHSH and LQKENI. Here the CDR3 DNA reads TGTGCCAGCTCAAGAGAGACAGGATATTCCTACGAGCAGTACTTC. Translated: CASSRETGYSYEQYF.

CDR3 nucleotide sequence: TGTGCCAGCAGCAAAGGGCTTGCCAGGGGAATATCCTACGAGCAGTACTTC. Translation: CASSKGLARGISYEQYF. The chain uses TRBV21-1 and TRBJ2-7; the tabulated D call, TRBD1, remains unverified against the DNA. TRBV21-1 is noted as a pseudogene. The CDR3 has 17 residues.

The CDR3 DNA sequence: TGTGCCAGCAGAGTGGGGCCCTCTGGGGCCAACGTCCTGACTTTC. Translated: CASRVGPSGANVLTF. The genes are TRBV6-5 and TRBJ2-6, with D perhaps TRBD1 (5 bases). The CDR3 runs 15 residues. Trimming removed 6 bases from V and 0 bases from J, with 9 bases in between. Looked up from germline, CDR1 is MNHEY and CDR2 is SVGAGI.

V gene TRBV30 combines with J gene TRBJ1-2, with D unresolved. V was shortened by 0 bases and J by 8 bases, with 10 bases between the two germline ends. CDR3 size: 12 residues. The germline CDR1 and CDR2 sequences are GTSNPN and SVGIG (reference sequence). This chain's CDR3 is CAWSVSREGYTF. The CDR3 DNA is TGTGCCTGGAGTGTATCTCGGGAGGGCTACACCTTC.

The chain has TRBV4-3 and TRBJ2-2; perhaps TRBD2 as D (5 bases). Germline V lookup: CDR1 LGHNA, CDR2 YSLEER. The CDR3 runs 15 residues. The germline V and J ends were trimmed by 2 bases and 6 bases, with 13 bases remaining between them. CDR3 nucleotide sequence: TGCGCCAGCAGCCAAACGGCGGAGGTACCCGGGGAGCTGTTTTTT. Translation gives CASSQTAEVPGELFF.